The present entry profiles one T cell receptor (beta chain) with its context. Its antigen is unidentified. The CDR3 is 19 residues long. Germline V lookup: CDR1 GTSNPN, CDR2 SVGIG (reference sequence). Trimming removed 1 base from V and 2 bases from J; junction bases left unmatched: 14. The sample is drawn from a study of shared clonotypes between healthy human individuals. Study overall: The donors, two women and three men, were aged 18 to 49. Per donor, CD8 memory used one plate, CD8 naive used two, CD4 memory used three and CD4 naive used three. Study results and caveats: Donors were few, which limited the genetic and exposure-history diversity represented.

CD45RO-negative CD8 cells positively selected for CCR7 made up the naive population, which excluded terminally differentiated effector memory CD45RA+ cells. Method: immunoSEQ multiplex PCR; TCRdb's copy keeps in-frame clones and lacks some. The sample has about 2.1 million clones, approximately 92% seen once; the top ten hold under 2%. This receptor was taken from a man aged 18 to 29 in good health. Some clones in this sample may be carry-over from other donors' samples. The chain links TRBV30 to TRBJ2-3, with 11 bases fitting TRBD2. Material: naive CD8+ T cells from PBMCs. The CDR3 DNA is TGTGCCTGGAGTGGCTTCGCCATCCCGACTAGCGGGGACACAGATACGCAGTATTTT. As protein: CAWSGFAIPTSGDTDTQYF. The entire variable domain, with the rest obtained from reference TRBV30 and TRBJ2-3, is as follows: SQTIHQWPATLVQPVGSPLSLECTVEGTSNPNLYWYRQAAGRGLQLLFYSVGIGQISSEVPQNLSASRPQDRQFILSSKKLLLSDSGFYLCAWSGFAIPTSGDTDTQYFGPGTRLTVL.